This T cell receptor (beta chain) comes out of a study of tumor-infiltrating lymphocytes in primary liver carcinoma. Study in general: Patients underwent surgical resection for primary liver carcinoma. General study results and limits: Bulk samples went unsorted, so CD4+ and CD8+ repertoires were not compared. Blood fell significantly below tumors in its top-250-clone fraction (p = 0.039).

This clonotype was seen a handful of times. The antigen is undetermined. Out of unsorted whole blood came the blood RNA, and germline DNA was extracted as well. V gave up 4 bases and J gave up 6 bases; unmatched junction bases: 5. This CDR3 contains 13 residues. The germline CDR1 and CDR2 sequences are SGHRS and YFSETQ. A constant-region primer served to make TCR beta cDNA from roughly 460 ng total RNA. Sequencing libraries for TCR beta derived from three nested multiplex PCR rounds that used slightly modified ARM-PCR. A C-beta reverse primer and TRBV1-TRBV30 forward primers served in each of the first two PCR rounds, at around 10 cycles apiece. TCRdb re-derived calls from the multiplex PCR reads in MiXCR, one entry per CDR3 protein. This sample has 300,000 to 400,000 distinct CDR3 sequences, with about 61% found just once.

Sequencing was performed on peripheral blood. The sequence came from a middle-aged man with primary liver carcinoma and hepatitis B virus infection. V gene TRBV5-1 combines with J gene TRBJ2-7; 9 positions match TRBD2. CDR3 bases: TGCGCCAGCAGCCAGGGACTAGCTCTCGAGCAGTACTTC. As protein: CASSQGLALEQYF.